Listed below are T cell receptor beta chains from one sample, sequenced in a study of T cells in localized non-small cell lung cancer. Sequencing used immunoSEQ multiplex PCR; TCRdb keeps in-frame clones, though not all of them. This sample has tens of thousands of clones, with roughly 84% found just once. Sequenced material: peripheral blood, taken before any cancer treatment. These receptors came from a male donor aged 60 or over with stage I squamous cell lung carcinoma. CDR3s include the opening cysteine and the closing phenylalanine or tryptophan. A D gene is named only where the DNA matches it firmly. The listing skips clone size in some rows; elsewhere it reads once, few, many or a size class.

-,TRBV11-3,-,TRBJ2-5,TGTGCCAGCAGCTTCACGGGTAGCACGGAGACCCAGTACTTC,CASSFTGSTETQYF
-,TRBV7-9,TRBD2,TRBJ2-1,TGTGCCAGCAGCCCTTCAGGCGGGAGACTAGGCAATGAGCAGTTCTTC,CASSPSGGRLGNEQFF
-,TRBV7-8,-,TRBJ1-1,TGTGCCAGCAGCTTGGGGGCGGGGAAGACTGAAGCTTTCTTT,CASSLGAGKTEAFF
-,TRBV23-1,-,TRBJ1-5,TGCGCCAGCAGTCAATCCGGAGGCAGGGAGGGTCAGCCCCAGCATTTT,CASSQSGGREGQPQHF
once,TRBV19,-,TRBJ1-1,TGTGCCAGTACCCAAAAAAATCTGAACACTGAAGCTTTCTTT,CASTQKNLNTEAFF
-,TRBV5-1,TRBD1,TRBJ1-2,TGCGCCAGCAGCCCGGGGACAGGGAAGTCTGGCTACACCTTC,CASSPGTGKSGYTF
-,TRBV30,-,TRBJ2-1,TGTGCCTGGAGACAGGCCCAGAGGCGCAATGAGCAGTTCTTC,CAWRQAQRRNEQFF
-,TRBV2,-,TRBJ1-6,TGTGCCAGCAGCCGAGGACGGGATAATTCACCCCTCCACTTT,CASSRGRDNSPLHF
-,TRBV25-1,-,TRBJ2-1,TGTGCCAGCGGGTCAACAGGGTTTGAGTTCTTC,CASGSTGFEFF
-,TRBV6-6,-,TRBJ1-1,TGTGCCAGCAGTTACTTTTCTTCGAACACTGAAGCTTTCTTT,CASSYFSSNTEAFF
-,TRBV12-5,TRBD2,TRBJ2-1,TGTGCTAGTGGTTTGTGGGGAGCGGGATCTGATGAGCAGTTCTTC,CASGLWGAGSDEQFF
-,TRBV10-3,-,TRBJ1-1,TGTGCCATCAGTGACGCTGGCAGGGGAGGCACTGAAGCTTTCTTT,CAISDAGRGGTEAFF
-,TRBV11-2,-,TRBJ2-5,TGTGCCAGCAGCTTAGGCAGGGGAGTCTCAGAGACCCAGTACTTC,CASSLGRGVSETQYF
-,TRBV5-6,-,TRBJ1-1,TGTGCCAGCAGCCCTCAGGGCACTGAAGCTTTCTTT,CASSPQGTEAFF
-,TRBV11-2,-,TRBJ2-3,TGTGCCAGCAACCCAATAGGAGGGGGCAGCGGTACGCAGTATTTT,CASNPIGGGSGTQYF
-,TRBV15,TRBD1,TRBJ1-4,TGTGCCACCTCTCGGGGGACAGGGGGGATTGAAAAACTGTTTTTT,CATSRGTGGIEKLFF
once,TRBV19,-,TRBJ1-5,TGTGCCAGTAGTATGACGGGTAGTAATCAGCCCCAGCATTTT,CASSMTGSNQPQHF
once,TRBV11-2,TRBD1,TRBJ1-4,TGTGCCAGCAGGGATACCTGGGACAGGGAAAAACTGTTTTTT,CASRDTWDREKLFF
-,TRBV10-3,-,TRBJ2-7,TGTGCCATCAGTGGTTCGGGGGACGAGCAGTACTTC,CAISGSGDEQYF
-,TRBV30,TRBD1,TRBJ1-4,TGTGCCGGAGGACAGGCAACTAATGAAAAACTGTTTTTT,CAGGQATNEKLFF
-,TRBV10-3,-,TRBJ1-2,TGTGCCATCAGTGAGTCGGTGTGGGCAGGGCAACATGGCTACACCTTC,CAISESVWAGQHGYTF
-,TRBV9,TRBD1,TRBJ1-1,TGTGCCAGCAGCGTACGGACAGGGGGCTCTGAAGCTTTCTTT,CASSVRTGGSEAFF
-,TRBV15,TRBD1,TRBJ1-2,TGTGCCACCAGCAGAGACAGGGGGCGGTATGGCTACACCTTC,CATSRDRGRYGYTF
few,TRBV9,-,TRBJ1-1,TGTGCCAGCAGCGTAGGGGTAGGGGAGGGACGCGGAGCTTTCTTT,CASSVGVGEGRGAFF
-,TRBV6-5,-,TRBJ2-1,TGTGCCAGCAGTTACGCCCCCTTCGGGGAGCAGTTCTTC,CASSYAPFGEQFF
-,TRBV2,TRBD1,TRBJ1-2,TGTGCCAGCGGGCAGGGGGCAATCTATGGCTACACCTTC,CASGQGAIYGYTF
-,TRBV27,-,TRBJ1-1,TGTGCCAGCAGTCCCTCGGGACTGCCCCCAGGTGAAGCTTTCTTT,CASSPSGLPPGEAFF
-,TRBV7-7,TRBD1,TRBJ2-2,TGTGCTAGCAGCTTAGCGACAGGGAATATCGGGGAGCTGTTTTTT,CASSLATGNIGELFF
once,TRBV5-1,-,TRBJ2-7,TGCGCCAGCAGCTTGGAGGGACGGAGTTCCTACGAGCAGTACTTC,CASSLEGRSSYEQYF
-,TRBV7-3,-,TRBJ2-3,TGTGCCAGCAGCGTCCGGGACGGGAATGCAGATACGCAGTATTTT,CASSVRDGNADTQYF